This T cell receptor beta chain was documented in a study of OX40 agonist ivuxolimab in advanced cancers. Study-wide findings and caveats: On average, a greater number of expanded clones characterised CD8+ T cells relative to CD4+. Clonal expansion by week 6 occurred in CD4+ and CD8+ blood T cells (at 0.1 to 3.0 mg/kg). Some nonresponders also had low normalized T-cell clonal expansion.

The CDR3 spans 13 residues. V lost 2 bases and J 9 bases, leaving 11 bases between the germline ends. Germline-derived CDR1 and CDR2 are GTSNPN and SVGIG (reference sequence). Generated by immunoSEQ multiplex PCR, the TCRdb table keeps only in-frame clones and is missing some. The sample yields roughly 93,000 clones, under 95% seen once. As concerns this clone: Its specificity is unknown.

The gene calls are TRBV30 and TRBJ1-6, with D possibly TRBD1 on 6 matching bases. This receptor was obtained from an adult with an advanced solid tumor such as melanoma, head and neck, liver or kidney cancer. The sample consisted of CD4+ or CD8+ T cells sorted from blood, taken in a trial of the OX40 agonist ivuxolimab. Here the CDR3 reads CAWSTGKSSPLHF. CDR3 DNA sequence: TGTGCCTGGAGTACAGGGAAGAGTTCACCCCTCCACTTT.